Sequencing of this TCR beta chain was carried out in a study of shared clonotypes between healthy human individuals (dated by TCRdb to the early 2020s). Study-wide context: A few men and two women, aged 18 to 49 years, made up the cohort. To estimate repertoire size and how much clonotypes are shared between individuals, the study performed deep sequencing of blood TCR repertoires from 4 to 6 healthy adults. Per donor, leukapheresis produced somewhere between about 0.94 and 8.9 billion PBMCs. For each donor, CD4 naive and CD4 memory were each given three plates, CD8 naive was given two plates, and CD8 memory was given one plate. Different laboratories and diverse techniques were used to prepare libraries and sequence TCR repertoires, to increase sequencing depth and limit assay-specific biases. General study outcomes and caveats: Pairwise subsampling indicated that sequencing depth was expected to affect the degree of clonotype sharing among donors. Incomplete sequencing was indicated by rarefaction of sorted-subset datasets, despite the large sequencing depth. About 4.5% of naive CD4, 3.5% of naive CD8, 2.3% of memory CD4, and around 0.4% of memory CD8 clonotypes were shared across four donors. Clonotypes shared by all four sorted-subset donors showed higher generation probabilities than non-shared clonotypes. The genetic and exposure-history diversity represented was limited by the small number of donors. Naive subsets generally had larger estimated clonotype richness than memory subsets did. Only blood was sampled, and tissue TCR repertoires likely differ from those in blood.

CD8 naive samples were CD45RO-negative cells positively selected for CCR7, giving a CD45RA+CCR7+ population that excluded TemRA cells. The donors were healthy, HIV-negative adults with no recently reported acute infections or vaccinations. Only Caucasian adults living in Nashville, Tennessee, USA were represented among the donors. Blood was collected by leukapheresis, and PBMCs were isolated by Ficoll-Histopaque density gradient centrifugation and then cryopreserved in liquid nitrogen vapor phase. Analytical flow cytometry was used to check the purity and quantity of every magnetically sorted T cell population. Genomic DNA was isolated from each sorted fraction and quantified by UV absorbance on a Nanodrop 2000c. Using the deep immunoSEQ assay, TCR CDR3 regions were amplified from genomic DNA by multiplex PCR. Extracted genomic DNA from each cell subset was distributed evenly across all wells of several immunoSEQ 96-well plates, and each plate was treated as a replicate. Each replicate PCR for sorted subsets received approximately 220 ng genomic DNA, equal to about 30,000 T cell genomes. Purified libraries were quantified with a Qubit 3.0 fluorometer, sized on a Bioanalyzer 2100, and re-quantified with the KAPA Library Quantification kit. Each immunoSEQ 96-well plate was sequenced on its own single-read 150-cycle Illumina NextSeq 550 flow cell. Processing in the source paper ran as follows. Because only junctional sequences without quality scores were contained in the immunoSEQ output, filtering matching that applied to full-length reads could not be performed. Sequences were annotated with PyIR, a Python wrapper for IgBLAST v1.9, using IMGT germline references to assign V/J genes and CDR3. Any read was removed if the V/J assignment was weak (E-value above 1e-6), the CDR3 was missing, or the read contained stop codons, out-of-frame junctions, or ambiguous translated residues. A V3J clonotype was defined by an identical inferred V gene, J gene, and CDR3 amino acid sequence. The percentage overlap between two repertoires was calculated by dividing the number of shared unique clonotypes by the size of the smaller repertoire. Three approaches were used to assess repertoire richness: RTK rarefaction, the Chao1 estimator, and Recon v2.1 estimates of unobserved clonotypes. For all TCRbeta clonotypes obtained by the gDNA method from four donors, generation probabilities were computed with OLGA. Here the immuneACCESS table is served through TCRdb, limited to in-frame sequences with V and J called. Missing clones are a known gap in these copies; in checked studies unresolved V genes cover under half, and the rest lacks a known reason. V, J and clone size were drawn from that table, and D and trimming were deduced from the DNA. The sample data list a few million clones, and 90% to 95% of these were observed just once. The ten largest make up around 1.7% of the sample.

As to this clone: The target of this receptor is not known. No clone much larger than this one lies a single base away; base qualities are absent.

V is cut back by 3 bases and J by 1 base, with 15 bases in the junction unmatched. According to the germline V gene, CDR1 reads MDHEN and CDR2 reads SYDVKM. The CDR3 runs 19 amino acids, cysteine and phenylalanine included. The DNA shown is the 57-base CDR3, in frame from base 1. The origin of this receptor is a man younger than 35 in good health. Some clones in this sample may be carry-over from other donors' samples. This chain joins TRBV28 to TRBJ1-5; the junction holds 7 bases that match TRBD1. The sample was naive CD8+ T cells from PBMCs. The cell subset or site tag for this specimen amounts to: CD45RA+CCR7+. This receptor has the CDR3 CASSFPTGMSKGSNQPQHF. The bases are TGTGCCAGCAGTTTCCCGACAGGGATGAGTAAGGGAAGCAATCAGCCCCAGCATTTT.